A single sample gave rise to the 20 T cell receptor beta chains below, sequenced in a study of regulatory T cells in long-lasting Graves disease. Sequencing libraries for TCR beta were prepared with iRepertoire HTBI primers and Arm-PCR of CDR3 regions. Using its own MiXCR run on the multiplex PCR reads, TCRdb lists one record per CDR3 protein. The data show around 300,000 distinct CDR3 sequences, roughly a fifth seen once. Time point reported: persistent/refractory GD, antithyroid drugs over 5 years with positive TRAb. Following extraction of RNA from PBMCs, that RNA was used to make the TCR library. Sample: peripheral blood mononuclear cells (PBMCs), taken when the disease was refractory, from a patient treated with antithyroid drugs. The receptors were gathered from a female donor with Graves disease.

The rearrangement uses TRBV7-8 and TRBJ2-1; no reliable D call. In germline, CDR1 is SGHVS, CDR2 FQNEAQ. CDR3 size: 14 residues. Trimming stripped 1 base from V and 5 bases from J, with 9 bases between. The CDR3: CASSLGARNNEQFF. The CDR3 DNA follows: TGTGCCAGCAGCTTAGGGGCTCGGAACAATGAGCAGTTCTTC.

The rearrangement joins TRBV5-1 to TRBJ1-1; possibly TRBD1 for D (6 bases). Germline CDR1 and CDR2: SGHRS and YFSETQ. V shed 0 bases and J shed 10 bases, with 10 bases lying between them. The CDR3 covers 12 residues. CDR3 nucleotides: TGCGCCAGCAGCTTGGAGGGGGGTGCAGCTTTCTTT. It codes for CASSLEGGAAFF.

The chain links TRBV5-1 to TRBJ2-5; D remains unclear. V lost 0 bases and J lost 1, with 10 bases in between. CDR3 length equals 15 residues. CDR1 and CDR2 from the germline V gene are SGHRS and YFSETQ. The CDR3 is CASSLEVSLQETQYF. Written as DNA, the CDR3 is TGCGCCAGCAGCTTGGAAGTTAGCCTCCAAGAGACCCAGTACTTC.

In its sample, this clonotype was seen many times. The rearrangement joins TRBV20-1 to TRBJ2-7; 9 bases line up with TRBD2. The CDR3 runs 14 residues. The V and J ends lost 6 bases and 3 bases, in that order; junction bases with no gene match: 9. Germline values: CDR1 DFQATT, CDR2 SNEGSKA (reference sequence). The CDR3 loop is CSAPGRSGSYEQYF. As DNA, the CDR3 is TGCAGTGCCCCAGGGCGTAGCGGGAGCTACGAGCAGTACTTC.

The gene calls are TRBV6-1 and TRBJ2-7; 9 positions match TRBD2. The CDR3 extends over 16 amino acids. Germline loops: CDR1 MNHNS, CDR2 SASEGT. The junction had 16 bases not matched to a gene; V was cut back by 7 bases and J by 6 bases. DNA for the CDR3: TGTGCCAGCAACCAACTTGCCGGGACTAGCCTCTCCGAGCAGTACTTC. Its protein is CASNQLAGTSLSEQYF.

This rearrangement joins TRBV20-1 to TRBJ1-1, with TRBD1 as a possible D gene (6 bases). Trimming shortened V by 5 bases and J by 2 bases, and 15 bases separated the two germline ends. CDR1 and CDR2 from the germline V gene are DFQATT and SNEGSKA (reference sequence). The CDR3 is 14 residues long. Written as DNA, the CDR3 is TGCAGTGCTGGGGCGGGACAACTTAACACTGAAGCTTTCTTT. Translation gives CSAGAGQLNTEAFF.

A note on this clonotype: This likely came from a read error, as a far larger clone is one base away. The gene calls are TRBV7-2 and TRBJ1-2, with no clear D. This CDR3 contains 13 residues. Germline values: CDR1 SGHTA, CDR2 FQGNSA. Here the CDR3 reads CARSQDPSYGYTF. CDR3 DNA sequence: TGCGCCAGAAGCCAAGACCCGTCCTATGGCTACACCTTC.

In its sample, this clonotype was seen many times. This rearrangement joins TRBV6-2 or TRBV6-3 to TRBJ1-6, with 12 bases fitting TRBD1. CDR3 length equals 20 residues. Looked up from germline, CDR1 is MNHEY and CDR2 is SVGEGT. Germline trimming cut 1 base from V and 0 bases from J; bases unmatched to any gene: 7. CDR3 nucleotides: TGTGCCAGCAGTTACTTGGGACAGGGGGCGGTCGCCTCCTATAATTCACCCCTCCACTTT. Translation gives CASSYLGQGAVASYNSPLHF.

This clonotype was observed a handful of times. The CDR3 reads CSVVGLAGVETQYF. CDR3 sequence (DNA): TGCAGCGTTGTGGGACTAGCGGGAGTTGAGACCCAGTACTTC. The chain combines TRBV29-1 with TRBJ2-5; 14 bases are a match to TRBD2. V trimming: 4 bases; J trimming: 5 bases; junction bases outside the gene matches: 3. Germline values: CDR1 SQVTM, CDR2 ANQGSEA. The CDR3 totals 14 residues.

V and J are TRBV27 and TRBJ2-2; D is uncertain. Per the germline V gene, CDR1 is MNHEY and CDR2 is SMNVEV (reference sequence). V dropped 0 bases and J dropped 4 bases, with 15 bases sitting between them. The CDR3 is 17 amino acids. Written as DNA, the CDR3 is TGTGCCAGCAGTTTATCGAAAAGGTTGCTTTTCACCGGGGAGCTGTTTTTT. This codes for CASSLSKRLLFTGELFF.

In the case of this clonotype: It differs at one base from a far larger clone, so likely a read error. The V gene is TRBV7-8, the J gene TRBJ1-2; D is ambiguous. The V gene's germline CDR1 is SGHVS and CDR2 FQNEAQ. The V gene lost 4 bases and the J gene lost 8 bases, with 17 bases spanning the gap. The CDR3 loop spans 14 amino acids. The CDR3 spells CASSSQGFKDGYTF. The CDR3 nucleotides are TGTGCCAGCAGCTCACAAGGGTTTAAGGACGGCTACACCTTC.

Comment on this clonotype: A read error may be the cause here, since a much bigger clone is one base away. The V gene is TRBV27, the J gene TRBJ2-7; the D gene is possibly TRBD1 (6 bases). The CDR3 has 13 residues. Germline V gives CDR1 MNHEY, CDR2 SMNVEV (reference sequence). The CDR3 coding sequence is TGTGTCAGCAGTTTGAGGGGGTCCCACGAGCAGTACTTC. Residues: CVSSLRGSHEQYF.

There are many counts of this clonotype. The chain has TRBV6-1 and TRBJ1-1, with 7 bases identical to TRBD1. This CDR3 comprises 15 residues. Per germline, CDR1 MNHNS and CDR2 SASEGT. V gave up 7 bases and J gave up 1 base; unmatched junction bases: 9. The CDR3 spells CASIPPGTENTEAFF. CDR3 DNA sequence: TGTGCCAGCATCCCCCCCGGGACAGAGAACACTGAAGCTTTCTTT.

The CDR3, as DNA: TGTGCCAGCAGCTTAGGTGGAGGGCTAGCGGGGTTCCGGACCCAGTACTTC. Its translation is CASSLGGGLAGFRTQYF. This chain uses TRBV7-6 with TRBJ2-5; TRBD2 agrees at 9 bases. V lost 1 base to trimming and J lost 7 bases; unmatched junction nucleotides: 13. Germline CDR1 and CDR2: SGHVS and FNYEAQ. The CDR3 is made up of 17 amino acids. Complete variable domain (other parts from reference TRBV7-6 and TRBJ2-5): GAGVSQSPRYKVTKRGQDVALRCDPISGHVSLYWYRQALGQGPEFLTYFNYEAQQDKSGLPNDRFSAERPEGSISTLTIQRTEQRDSAMYRCASSLGGGLAGFRTQYFGPGTRLLVL.

The CDR3 DNA is TGTGCCAGCAGCCCCCGGGATCGGCGGGGTAGCTCCTACAATGAGCAGTTCTTC. It encodes CASSPRDRRGSSYNEQFF. This rearrangement joins TRBV7-9 to TRBJ2-1, with a weak D call TRBD2 (6 bases). The V gene's germline CDR1 is SEHNR and CDR2 FQNEAQ (reference sequence). The CDR3 contains 18 residues. V shed 5 bases and J shed 0 bases, with 20 bases lying between them.

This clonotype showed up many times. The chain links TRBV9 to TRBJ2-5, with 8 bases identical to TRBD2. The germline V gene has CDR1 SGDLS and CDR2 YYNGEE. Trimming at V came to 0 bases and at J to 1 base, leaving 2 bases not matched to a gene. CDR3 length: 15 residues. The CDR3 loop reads CASSVGSGTQETQYF. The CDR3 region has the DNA TGTGCCAGCAGCGTAGGTAGCGGGACCCAAGAGACCCAGTACTTC. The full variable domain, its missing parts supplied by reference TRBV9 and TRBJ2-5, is DSGVTQTPKHLITATGQRVTLRCSPRSGDLSVYWYQQSLDQGLQFLIQYYNGEERAKGNILERFSAQQFPDLHSELNLSSLELGDSALYFCASSVGSGTQETQYFGPGTRLLVL.

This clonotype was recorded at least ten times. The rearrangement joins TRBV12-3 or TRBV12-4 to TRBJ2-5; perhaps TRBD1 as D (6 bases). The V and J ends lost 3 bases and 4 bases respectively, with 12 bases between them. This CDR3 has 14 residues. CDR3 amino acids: CASSFSSRGETQYF. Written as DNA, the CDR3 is TGTGCCAGCAGTTTTTCGTCCAGGGGAGAGACCCAGTACTTC.

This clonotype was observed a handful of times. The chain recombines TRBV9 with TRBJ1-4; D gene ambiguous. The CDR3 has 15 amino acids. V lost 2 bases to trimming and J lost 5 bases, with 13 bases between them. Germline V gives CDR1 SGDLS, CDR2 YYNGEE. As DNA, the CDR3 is TGTGCCAGCAGCGTTGAAGACGGATGGAATGAAAAACTGTTTTTT. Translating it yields CASSVEDGWNEKLFF.

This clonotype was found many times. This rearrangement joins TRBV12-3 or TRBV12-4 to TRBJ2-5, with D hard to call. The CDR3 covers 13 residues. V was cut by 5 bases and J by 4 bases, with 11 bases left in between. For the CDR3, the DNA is TGTGCCAGCAGTCCTAGGTGGACAGAGACCCAGTACTTC. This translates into CASSPRWTETQYF.

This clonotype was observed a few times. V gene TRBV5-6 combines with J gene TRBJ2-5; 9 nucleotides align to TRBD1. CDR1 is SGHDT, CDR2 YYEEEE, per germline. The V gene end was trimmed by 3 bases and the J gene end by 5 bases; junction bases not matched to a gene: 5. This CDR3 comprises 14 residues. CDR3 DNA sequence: TGTGCCAGCAGCTCTACAGGGGGCGGGGAGACCCAGTACTTC. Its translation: CASSSTGGGETQYF.